This TCR beta chain is from a study of T cells in Graves' hyperthyroidism and ophthalmopathy. Study results and caveats: Onset of ophthalmopathy came a median around 6.2 months after the model predicted it. In blood, most of the thyroid clonotypes expanded above 0.001 were also present.

CDR1 is PRHDT, CDR2 FYEKMQ, per germline (reference sequence). Trimming shortened V by 6 bases and J by 11 bases, and 11 bases separated the two germline ends. This CDR3 is 12 amino acids long. As concerns this clonotype: No antigen is known for it. This could be a read error, since a much larger clone is one nucleotide away.

Amplification of TCR beta CDR3 regions was performed using RNA transcripts as template. RT-PCR in the first round (using the HTBI primer set) targeted the TCR CDR3. TCRdb called the multiplex PCR reads again in MiXCR, with one record for every CDR3 protein. The sample consists of approximately 590,000 distinct CDR3 sequences, about 45% of them appearing once. Source material: peripheral blood or thyroid tissue (not recorded which). The chain carries TRBV13 and TRBJ1-6; D uncertain. The clonotype was recovered from a woman younger than 30 with Graves' hyperthyroidism. The CDR3 loop reads CASSFVHPPLHF. The CDR3 bases are TGTGCCAGCAGTTTCGTTCACCCACCCCTCCACTTT.